The clone carrying this T cell receptor (beta chain) was found once. The source of the sample is a study of blood T cell repertoires in COVID-19. The repertoire was sequenced with immunoSEQ multiplex PCR; TCRdb's copy has only in-frame clones and lacks some. The sample includes 97,000 or so clones, 75% to 95% of them seen just once. With 2 bases removed from V and 8 bases from J, the gap between germline ends came to 16 bases. Germline CDR1 is MRHNA and CDR2 is SNTAGT. There are 15 residues in the CDR3. Sequenced material: peripheral blood. The TCR sequence derives from a man aged 55 to 70 with acute or convalescent COVID-19. V usage is TRBV6-4 and J usage is TRBJ2-1; D is undetermined. The CDR3 spells CASSDGPRSIYEQFF. For the CDR3, the DNA is TGTGCCAGCAGTGACGGCCCGAGGTCCATCTATGAGCAGTTCTTC.